This TCR beta chain stems from a study of neoadjuvant anti-PD-1 for oral cavity cancer (dated by TCRdb to the early 2020s). With respect to the entire study: Before undergoing curative-intent surgical resection, most patients got three to four biweekly nivolumab doses at 3 mg/kg. Patients who did not progress were given a fourth nivolumab dose at about day 43 and had definitive surgical resection on days 50-56. A 33% response rate was observed in the parent correlative cohort, in which more than 9 patients were included. Under RECIST 1.1, patients with complete response, partial response or stable disease were classed as responders, and patients with progression were classed as non-responders.

For this clone: Its specific antigen is unknown. Base qualities are missing; no much larger clone stands one base away.

Study-wide conclusions, independent of this receptor: TCR analyses included only a few patients per response group, and the authors called for larger cohorts for validation. After neoadjuvant nivolumab, non-responders showed significantly higher T cell clonality (Gini index) in PBMCs than responders did. Higher pretreatment blood TCRbeta clonality and lower post-treatment tumor TCRbeta clonality were correlated with higher pretreatment blood Treg/Th17 ratios.

The sample's time point, from its label and the paper: before neoadjuvant nivolumab. Patients had been newly diagnosed with stage II-IVA oral cavity squamous cell carcinoma, and no prior systemic or radiation treatment had been given to the patients. The cohort consisted of patients with HPV-negative, locally advanced oral cavity squamous cell carcinoma. Peripheral blood mononuclear cells were analyzed directly and were not maintained or expanded in culture. Samples were obtained from a longitudinal correlative study of a single-arm phase II trial of neoadjuvant nivolumab in oral cavity squamous cell carcinoma. Subject-matched pre- and post-treatment PBMCs and tumors from three responders and three non-responders were subjected to genomic DNA-based TCRbeta sequencing. Peripheral blood mononuclear cells were collected before nivolumab treatment and again after treatment, at the time of surgery. Genomic DNA was isolated from PBMCs using the Maxwell RSC DNA from Cells kit.

V drops 4 bases and J drops 12 bases, leaving 13 bases in between. CDR1 and CDR2 are read off the germline V gene as SGHTA and FQGTGA. Inclusive of the bounding cysteine and phenylalanine, the CDR3 is 12 residues long. Solely the CDR3 DNA is kept, with 36 bases framed from the first base. PBMC libraries used mostly about 0.5 ug of input genomic DNA for deep sequencing, with six replicates per sample. The immunoSEQ hsTCRbeta kit was used to prepare TCRbeta libraries, following the manufacturer's instructions. The completed libraries were mixed into a single pool at 3 nM, then sequenced with an Illumina NovaSeq 6000 S4 flow cell. As for the authors' bioinformatics: The immunoSEQ Analyzer handled quality control and preprocessing of the raw data. The analysis was restricted to productive rearrangements, with each unique CDR3 amino acid sequence defining a clonotype. Using the R package tcR, the researchers computed the Gini-Simpson index as their estimate of repertoire clonality. Gini indices were compared with Student's t test, and associations with tumor size change were assessed by Pearson correlation. TCRdb stores this immuneACCESS table with in-frame sequences only. Part of the clones is absent; in the studies checked, under half of the shortfall reflects unresolved V genes, and no reason is known for the rest. V, J and clone size were drawn from that table, and D and trimming were deduced from the DNA. The sample table shows 55,000 to 80,000 clones, and about four fifths are seen once. 3% to 3.5% of the sample lies in the top ten.

This TCR came from a person aged 35-79 years with oral cavity squamous cell carcinoma. Recombination joined TRBV7-3 with TRBJ2-1; the D gene is perhaps TRBD1, from 5 matching bases. Specimen: PBMCs, collected before nivolumab (anti-PD-1) treatment. The CDR3 has the sequence CASSSLADTQFF. At the DNA level, the sequence is TGTGCCAGCAGCTCGCTCGCGGACACGCAGTTCTTC.